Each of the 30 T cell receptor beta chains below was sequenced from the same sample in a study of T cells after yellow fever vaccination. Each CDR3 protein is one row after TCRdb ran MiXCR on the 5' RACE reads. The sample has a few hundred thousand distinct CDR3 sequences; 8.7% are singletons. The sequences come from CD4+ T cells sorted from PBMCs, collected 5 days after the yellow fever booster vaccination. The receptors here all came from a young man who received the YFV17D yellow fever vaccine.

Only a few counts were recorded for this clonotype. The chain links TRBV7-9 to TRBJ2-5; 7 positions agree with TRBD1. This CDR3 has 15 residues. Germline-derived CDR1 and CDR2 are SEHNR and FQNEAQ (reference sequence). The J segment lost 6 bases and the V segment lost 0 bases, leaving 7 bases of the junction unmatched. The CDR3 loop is CASSLAYRGVQTQYF. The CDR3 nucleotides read TGTGCCAGCAGCTTAGCCTACAGGGGAGTACAGACCCAGTACTTC.

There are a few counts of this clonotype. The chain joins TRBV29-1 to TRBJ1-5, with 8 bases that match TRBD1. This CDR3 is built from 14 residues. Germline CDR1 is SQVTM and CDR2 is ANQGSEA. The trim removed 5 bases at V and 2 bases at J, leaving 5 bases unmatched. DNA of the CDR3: TGCAGCGTTCGTCAGGGGGCCGGCAATCAGCCCCAGCATTTT. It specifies CSVRQGAGNQPQHF.

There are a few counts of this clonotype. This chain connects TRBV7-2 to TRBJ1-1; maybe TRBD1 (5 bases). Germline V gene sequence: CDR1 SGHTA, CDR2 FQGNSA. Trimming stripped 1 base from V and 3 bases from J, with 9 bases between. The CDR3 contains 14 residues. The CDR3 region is CASSLGGRYTEAFF. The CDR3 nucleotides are TGTGCCAGCAGCTTAGGGGGGAGGTACACTGAAGCTTTCTTT.

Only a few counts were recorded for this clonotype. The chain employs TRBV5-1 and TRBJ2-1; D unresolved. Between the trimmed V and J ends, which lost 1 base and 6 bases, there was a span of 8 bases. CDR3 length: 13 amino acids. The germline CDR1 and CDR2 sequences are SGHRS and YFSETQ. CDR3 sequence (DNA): TGCGCCAGCAGCTTGAATACGGGCAATGAGCAGTTCTTC. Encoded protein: CASSLNTGNEQFF.

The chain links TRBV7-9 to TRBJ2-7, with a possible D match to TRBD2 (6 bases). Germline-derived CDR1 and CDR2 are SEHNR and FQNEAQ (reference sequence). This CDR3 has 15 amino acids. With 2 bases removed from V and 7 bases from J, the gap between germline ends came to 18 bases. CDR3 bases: TGTGCCAGCAGCTTAACCGGGGGTACCTTTCGTGAGCAGTACGTC. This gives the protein CASSLTGGTFREQYV.

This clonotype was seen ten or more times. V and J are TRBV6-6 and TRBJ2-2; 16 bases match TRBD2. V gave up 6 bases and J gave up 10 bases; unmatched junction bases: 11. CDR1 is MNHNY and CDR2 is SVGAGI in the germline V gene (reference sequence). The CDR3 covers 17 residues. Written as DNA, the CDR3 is TGTGCCAGCAGCCGACCGGGACTAGCGGGGGGGCTTGAGGAGCTGTTTTTT. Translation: CASSRPGLAGGLEELFF.

The CDR3 DNA is TGTGCCAGCAGCTTAGACTCGGGAGGCGCCTACGAGCAGTACTTC. It translates to CASSLDSGGAYEQYF. V and J are TRBV7-9 and TRBJ2-7; 7 nucleotides align to TRBD2. This CDR3 is 15 amino acids long. Germline lookup yields CDR1 SEHNR and CDR2 FQNEAQ (reference sequence). The trim removed 1 base at V and 2 bases at J, leaving 5 bases unmatched.

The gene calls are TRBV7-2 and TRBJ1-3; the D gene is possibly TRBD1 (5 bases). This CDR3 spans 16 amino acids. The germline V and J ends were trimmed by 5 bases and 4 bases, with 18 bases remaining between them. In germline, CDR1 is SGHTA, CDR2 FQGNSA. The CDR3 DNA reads TGTGCCAGCAGCCCAGTCCAGGGAGTGACGGGAAACACCATATATTTT. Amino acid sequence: CASSPVQGVTGNTIYF.

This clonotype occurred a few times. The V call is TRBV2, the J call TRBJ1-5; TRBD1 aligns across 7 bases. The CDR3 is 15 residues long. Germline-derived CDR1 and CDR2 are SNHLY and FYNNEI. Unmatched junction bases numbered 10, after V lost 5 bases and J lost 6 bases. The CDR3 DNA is TGTGCCAGCAGTTTCGAGACAGGGTCAGGTCAGCCCCAGCATTTT. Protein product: CASSFETGSGQPQHF.

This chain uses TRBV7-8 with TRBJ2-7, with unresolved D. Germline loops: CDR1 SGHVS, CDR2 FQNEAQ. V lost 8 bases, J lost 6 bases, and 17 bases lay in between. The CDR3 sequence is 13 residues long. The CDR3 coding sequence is TGTGCCAGCCGCTGGTTCCAGTCGTGCGAGCAGTACGTC. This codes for CASRWFQSCEQYV.

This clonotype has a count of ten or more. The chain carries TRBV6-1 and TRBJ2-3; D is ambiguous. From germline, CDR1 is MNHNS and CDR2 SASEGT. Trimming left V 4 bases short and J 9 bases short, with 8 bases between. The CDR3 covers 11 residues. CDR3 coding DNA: TGTGCCAGCAGTGCAGAAACGACGCAGTATTTT. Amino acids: CASSAETTQYF.

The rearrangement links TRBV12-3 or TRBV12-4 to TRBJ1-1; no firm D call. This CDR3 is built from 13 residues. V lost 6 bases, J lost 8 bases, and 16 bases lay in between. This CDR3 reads CASSPLVGSEAFF. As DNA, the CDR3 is TGTGCCAGCAGCCCCCTTGTCGGTAGCGAAGCTTTCTTT.

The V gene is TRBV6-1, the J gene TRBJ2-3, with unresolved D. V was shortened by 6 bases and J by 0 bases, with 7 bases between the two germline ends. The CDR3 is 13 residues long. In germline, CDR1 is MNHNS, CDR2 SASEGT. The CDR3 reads CASRQLSTDTQYF. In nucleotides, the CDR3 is TGTGCCAGCAGGCAGCTTAGCACAGATACGCAGTATTTT.

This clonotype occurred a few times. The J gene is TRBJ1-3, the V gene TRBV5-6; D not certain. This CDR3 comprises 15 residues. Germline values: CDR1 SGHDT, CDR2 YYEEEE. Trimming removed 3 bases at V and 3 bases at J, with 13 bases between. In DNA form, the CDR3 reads TGTGCCAGCAGCTCGAGGCCAGACTTTGGAAACACCATATATTTT. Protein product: CASSSRPDFGNTIYF. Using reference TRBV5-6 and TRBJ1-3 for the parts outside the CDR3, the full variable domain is DAGVTQSPTHLIKTRGQQVTLRCSPKSGHDTVSWYQQALGQGPQFIFQYYEEEERQRGNFPDRFSGHQFPNYSSELNVNALLLGDSALYLCASSSRPDFGNTIYFGEGSWLTVV.

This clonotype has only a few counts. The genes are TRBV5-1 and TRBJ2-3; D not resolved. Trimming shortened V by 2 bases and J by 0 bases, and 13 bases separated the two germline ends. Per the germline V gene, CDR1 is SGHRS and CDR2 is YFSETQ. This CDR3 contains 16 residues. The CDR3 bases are TGCGCCAGCAGCTTCGGTTTCGGATCTAGCACAGATACGCAGTATTTT. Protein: CASSFGFGSSTDTQYF.

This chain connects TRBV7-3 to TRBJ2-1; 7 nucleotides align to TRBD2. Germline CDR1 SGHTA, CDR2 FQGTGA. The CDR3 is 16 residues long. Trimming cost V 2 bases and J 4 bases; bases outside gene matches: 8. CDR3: CASSLEGSGDYNEQFF. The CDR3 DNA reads TGTGCCAGCAGCTTAGAGGGCAGCGGGGATTACAATGAGCAGTTCTTC.

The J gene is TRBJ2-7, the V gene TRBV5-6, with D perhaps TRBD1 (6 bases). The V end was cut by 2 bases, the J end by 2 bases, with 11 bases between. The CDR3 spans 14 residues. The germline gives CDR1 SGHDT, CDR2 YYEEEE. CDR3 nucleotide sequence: TGTGCCAGCAGCTTAATAGACAGGACCTACGAGCAGTACGTC. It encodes CASSLIDRTYEQYV.

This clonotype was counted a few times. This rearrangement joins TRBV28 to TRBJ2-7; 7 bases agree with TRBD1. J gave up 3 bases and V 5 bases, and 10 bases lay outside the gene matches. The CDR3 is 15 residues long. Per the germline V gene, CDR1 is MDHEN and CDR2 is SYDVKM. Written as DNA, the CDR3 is TGTGCCAGCAGTGACCCAGCGGACAGGTTCTACGAGCAGTACGTC. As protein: CASSDPADRFYEQYV.

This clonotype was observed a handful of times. CDR3 nucleotides: TGCGCCAGCAGCCCTGGAGATTTTTCCTATGGCTACACCTTC. This translates into CASSPGDFSYGYTF. V gene TRBV5-1 combines with J gene TRBJ1-2; D is unresolved. The CDR3 extends over 14 amino acids. Between the trimmed V and J ends, which lost 4 bases and 4 bases, there was a span of 14 bases. Germline CDR1 SGHRS, CDR2 YFSETQ.

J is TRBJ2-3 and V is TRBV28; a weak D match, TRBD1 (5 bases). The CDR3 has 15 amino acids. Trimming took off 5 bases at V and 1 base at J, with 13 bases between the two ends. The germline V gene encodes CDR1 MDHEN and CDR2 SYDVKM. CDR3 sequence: CASSGSGAGTDTQYF. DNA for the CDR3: TGTGCCAGCAGTGGGTCTGGGGCCGGCACAGATACGCAGTATTTT.

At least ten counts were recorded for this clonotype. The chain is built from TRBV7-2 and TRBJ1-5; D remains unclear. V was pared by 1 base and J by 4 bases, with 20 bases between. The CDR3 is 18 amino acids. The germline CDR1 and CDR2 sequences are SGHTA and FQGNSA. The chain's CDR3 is CASSLGTDYKGLNQPQHF. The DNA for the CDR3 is TGTGCCAGCAGCTTAGGCACGGACTACAAGGGCTTAAATCAGCCCCAGCATTTT.

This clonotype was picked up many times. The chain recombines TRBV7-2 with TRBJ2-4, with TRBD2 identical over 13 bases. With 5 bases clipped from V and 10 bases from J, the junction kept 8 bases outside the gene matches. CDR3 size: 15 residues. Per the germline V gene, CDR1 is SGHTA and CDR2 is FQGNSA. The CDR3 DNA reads TGTGCCAGCAGCACAAGACTAGCGGGGGGCCGAATTCAGTACTTC. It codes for CASSTRLAGGRIQYF.

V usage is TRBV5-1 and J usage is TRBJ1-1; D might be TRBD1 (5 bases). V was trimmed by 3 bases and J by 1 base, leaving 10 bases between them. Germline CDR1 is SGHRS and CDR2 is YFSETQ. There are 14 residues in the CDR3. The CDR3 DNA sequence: TGCGCCAGCAGCTCGGGGCACCCGAACACTGAAGCTTTCTTT. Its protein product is CASSSGHPNTEAFF.

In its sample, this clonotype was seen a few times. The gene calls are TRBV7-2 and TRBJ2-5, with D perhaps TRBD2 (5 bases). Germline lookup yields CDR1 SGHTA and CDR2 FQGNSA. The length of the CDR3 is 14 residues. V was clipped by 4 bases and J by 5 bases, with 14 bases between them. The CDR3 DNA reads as TGTGCCAGCAGCTCCAGTCGGGGTTTGGAGACCCAGTACTTC. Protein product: CASSSSRGLETQYF.

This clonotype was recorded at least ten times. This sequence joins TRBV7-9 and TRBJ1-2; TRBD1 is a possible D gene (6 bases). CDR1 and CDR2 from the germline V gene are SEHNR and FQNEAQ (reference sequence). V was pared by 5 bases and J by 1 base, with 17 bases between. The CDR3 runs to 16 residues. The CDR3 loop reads CASSPPLRTVNYGYTF. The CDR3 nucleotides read TGTGCCAGCAGCCCTCCACTGAGGACAGTTAACTATGGCTACACCTTC. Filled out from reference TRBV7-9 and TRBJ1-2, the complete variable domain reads DTGVSQNPRHKITKRGQNVTFRCDPISEHNRLYWYRQTLGQGPEFLTYFQNEAQLEKSRLLSDRFSAERPKGSFSTLEIQRTEQGDSAMYLCASSPPLRTVNYGYTFGSGTRLTVV.

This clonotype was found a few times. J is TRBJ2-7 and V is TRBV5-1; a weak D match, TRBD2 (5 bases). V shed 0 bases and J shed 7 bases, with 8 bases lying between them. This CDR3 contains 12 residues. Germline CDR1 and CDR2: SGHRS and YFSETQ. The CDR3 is CASSLESGEQYF. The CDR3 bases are TGCGCCAGCAGCTTGGAGTCGGGGGAGCAGTACTTC.

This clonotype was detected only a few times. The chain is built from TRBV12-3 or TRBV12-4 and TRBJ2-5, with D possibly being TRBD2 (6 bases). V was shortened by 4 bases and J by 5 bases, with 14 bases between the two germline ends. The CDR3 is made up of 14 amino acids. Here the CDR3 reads CASSSPRGLETQYF. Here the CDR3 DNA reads TGTGCCAGCAGTTCCCCTCGGGGGTTGGAGACCCAGTACTTC.

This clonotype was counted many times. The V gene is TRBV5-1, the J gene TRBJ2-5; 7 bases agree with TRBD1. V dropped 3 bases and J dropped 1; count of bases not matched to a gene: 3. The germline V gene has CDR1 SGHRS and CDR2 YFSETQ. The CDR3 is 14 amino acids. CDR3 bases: TGCGCCAGCAGCTCCGGGACAGTCCAAGAGACCCAGTACTTC. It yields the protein CASSSGTVQETQYF.

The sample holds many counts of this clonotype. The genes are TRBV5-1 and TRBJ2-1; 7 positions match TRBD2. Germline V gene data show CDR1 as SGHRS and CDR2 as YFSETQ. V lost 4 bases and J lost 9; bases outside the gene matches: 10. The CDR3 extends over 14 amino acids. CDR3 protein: CASSILGLESEQFF. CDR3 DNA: TGCGCCAGCAGCATTCTCGGACTAGAATCTGAGCAGTTCTTC.

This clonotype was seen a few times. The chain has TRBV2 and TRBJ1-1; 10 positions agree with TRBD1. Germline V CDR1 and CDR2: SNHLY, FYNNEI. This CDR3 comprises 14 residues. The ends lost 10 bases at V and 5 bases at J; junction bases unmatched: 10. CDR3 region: CAIKLTGGGTEAFF. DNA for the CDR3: TGTGCCATAAAGCTGACAGGGGGCGGGACTGAAGCTTTCTTT.